This TCR beta chain was identified in a study of blood T cell repertoires in COVID-19. Study context: Sites in the United States, Italy and Spain provided acute and convalescent COVID-19 samples.

Original processing notes: Estimation of nucleated cell counts was performed using reference gene primer amplification. Generated by immunoSEQ multiplex PCR, the TCRdb table keeps only in-frame clones and is missing some. Clone size and V and J calls were adopted from that table, with D and trimming inferred from the DNA. The sample carries a few hundred thousand clones, roughly nine tenths recorded once. The sample comprised peripheral blood. This clonotype was obtained from a man in his forties with acute or convalescent COVID-19.

CDR3 sequence reads: CASRLAGYANTGELFF. The CDR3 bases are TGTGCCAGCAGGCTAGCGGGATACGCGAACACCGGGGAGCTGTTTTTT. The V gene is TRBV28, the J gene TRBJ2-2; 9 bases map to TRBD2. Trimming at V came to 6 bases and at J to 0 bases, leaving 5 bases not matched to a gene. This CDR3 is built from 16 residues. Germline loops: CDR1 MDHEN, CDR2 SYDVKM.